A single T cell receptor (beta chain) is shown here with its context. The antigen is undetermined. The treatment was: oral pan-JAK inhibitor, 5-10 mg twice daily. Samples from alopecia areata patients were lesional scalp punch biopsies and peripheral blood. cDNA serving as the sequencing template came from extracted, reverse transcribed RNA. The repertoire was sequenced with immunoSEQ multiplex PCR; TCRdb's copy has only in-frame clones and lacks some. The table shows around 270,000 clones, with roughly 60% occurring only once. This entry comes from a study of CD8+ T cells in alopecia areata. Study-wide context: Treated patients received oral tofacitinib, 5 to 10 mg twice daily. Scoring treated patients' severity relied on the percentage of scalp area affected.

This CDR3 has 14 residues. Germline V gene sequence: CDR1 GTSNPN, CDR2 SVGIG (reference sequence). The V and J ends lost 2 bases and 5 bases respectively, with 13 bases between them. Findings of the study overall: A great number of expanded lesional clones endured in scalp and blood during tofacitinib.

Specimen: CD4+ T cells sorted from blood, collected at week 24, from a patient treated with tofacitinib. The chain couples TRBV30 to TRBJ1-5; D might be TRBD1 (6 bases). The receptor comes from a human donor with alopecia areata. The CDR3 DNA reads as TGTGCCTGGAGTTGGCCCCCAGGGGATCAGCCCCAGCATTTT. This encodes CAWSWPPGDQPQHF.